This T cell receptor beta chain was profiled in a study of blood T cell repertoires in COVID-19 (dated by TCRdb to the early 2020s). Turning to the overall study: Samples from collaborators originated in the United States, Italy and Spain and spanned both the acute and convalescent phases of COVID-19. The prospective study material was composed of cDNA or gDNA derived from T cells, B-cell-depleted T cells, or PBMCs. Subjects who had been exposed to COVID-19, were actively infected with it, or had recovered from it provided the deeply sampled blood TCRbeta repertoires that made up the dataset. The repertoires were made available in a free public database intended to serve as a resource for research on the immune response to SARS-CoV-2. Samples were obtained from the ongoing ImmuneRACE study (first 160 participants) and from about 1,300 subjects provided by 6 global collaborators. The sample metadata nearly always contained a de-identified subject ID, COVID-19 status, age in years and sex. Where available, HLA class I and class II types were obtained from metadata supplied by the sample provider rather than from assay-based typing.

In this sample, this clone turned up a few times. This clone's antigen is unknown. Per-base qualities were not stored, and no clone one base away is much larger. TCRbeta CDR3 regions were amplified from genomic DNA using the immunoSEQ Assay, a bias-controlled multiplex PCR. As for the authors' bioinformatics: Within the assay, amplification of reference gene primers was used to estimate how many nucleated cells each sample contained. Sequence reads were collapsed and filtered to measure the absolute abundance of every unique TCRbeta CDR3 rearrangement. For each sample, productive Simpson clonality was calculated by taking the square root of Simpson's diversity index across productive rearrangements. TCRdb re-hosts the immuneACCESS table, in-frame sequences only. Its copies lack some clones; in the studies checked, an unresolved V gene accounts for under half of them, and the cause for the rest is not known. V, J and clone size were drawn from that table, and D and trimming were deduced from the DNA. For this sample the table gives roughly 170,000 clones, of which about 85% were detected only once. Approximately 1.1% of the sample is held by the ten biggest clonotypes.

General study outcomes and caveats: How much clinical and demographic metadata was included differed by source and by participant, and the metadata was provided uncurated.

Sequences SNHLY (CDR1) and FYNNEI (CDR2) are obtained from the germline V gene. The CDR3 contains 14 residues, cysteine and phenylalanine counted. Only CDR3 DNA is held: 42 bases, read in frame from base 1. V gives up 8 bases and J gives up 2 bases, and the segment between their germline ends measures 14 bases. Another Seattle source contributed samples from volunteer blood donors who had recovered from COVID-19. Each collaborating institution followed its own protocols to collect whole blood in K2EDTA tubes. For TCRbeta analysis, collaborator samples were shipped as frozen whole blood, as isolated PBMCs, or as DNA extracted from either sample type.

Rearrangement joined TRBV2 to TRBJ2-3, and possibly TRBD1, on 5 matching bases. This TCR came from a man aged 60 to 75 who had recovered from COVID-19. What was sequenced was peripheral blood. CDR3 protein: CASPQGGLTDTQYF. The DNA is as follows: TGTGCCAGCCCCCAGGGTGGGCTCACAGATACGCAGTATTTT.